The 17 T cell receptor beta chains presented below share a single source sample, sequenced in a study of shared clonotypes between healthy human individuals (dated by TCRdb to 2020 to 2021). The library was obtained by the immunoSEQ multiplex PCR assay. The table comes from immuneACCESS by way of TCRdb, which keeps in-frame sequences with V and J called. Part of the clones is missing from these tables; in studies checked, under half for an unresolved V gene and the rest for unknown reasons. This sample is represented by around 2.5 million clones; 80% to 95% of them were singletons. The ten largest clones add up to about 0.39% of the sample. Sequencing was carried out using naive CD4+ T cells from PBMCs. Sample cell subset or site, as interpreted from the label and publication: CD45RA+ positively selected. The receptors were gathered from a man aged 18 to 29 in good health. Some clones in this sample may be carry-over from other donors' samples.

This chain links TRBV5-1 with TRBJ2-4; 7 bases agree with TRBD1. Unmatched junction bases numbered 5, after V lost 0 bases and J lost 8 bases. The CDR3 is 14 residues long. Germline V gives CDR1 SGHRS, CDR2 YFSETQ. This CDR3 reads CASSLGLTGDIQYF. DNA for the CDR3: TGCGCCAGCAGCTTGGGGCTAACAGGGGACATTCAGTACTTC. The entire variable domain, with the rest obtained from reference TRBV5-1 and TRBJ2-4, is as follows: KAGVTQTPRYLIKTRGQQVTLSCSPISGHRSVSWYQQTPGQGLQFLFEYFSETQRNKGNFPGRFSGRQFSNSRSEMNVSTLELGDSALYLCASSLGLTGDIQYFGAGTRLSVL.

V gene TRBV5-1 combines with J gene TRBJ1-1; D not resolved. This CDR3 spans 15 amino acids. V dropped 1 base and J dropped 0 bases, with 10 bases sitting between them. Germline assignment: CDR1 SGHRS and CDR2 YFSETQ. CDR3 sequence (DNA): TGCGCCAGCAGCTTGAATAGGCAGCTGAACACTGAAGCTTTCTTT. Its translation is CASSLNRQLNTEAFF.

This clone has a handful of counts. V and J are TRBV27 and TRBJ2-7, with D possibly being TRBD1 or TRBD2 (6 bases each). The germline V gene encodes CDR1 MNHEY and CDR2 SMNVEV (reference sequence). CDR3 length equals 14 residues. Deletions cut 6 bases from V and 2 bases from J, with 14 bases between. The CDR3 protein is CASRPGGGTYEQYF. Here the CDR3 DNA reads TGTGCCAGCAGGCCCGGAGGGGGAACCTACGAGCAGTACTTC.

Regarding this clone: The same CDR3 can be traced to other DNA sequences in this sample. The rearrangement links TRBV5-1 to TRBJ1-6; TRBD1 matches at 9 bases. The CDR3 is 14 residues long. J lost 7 bases, V lost 3 bases, and 2 bases had no gene match. Germline assignment: CDR1 SGHRS and CDR2 YFSETQ. Here the CDR3 DNA reads TGCGCCAGCAGCTCCGGGACAGGGAATTCACCCCTCCACTTT. Translating gives CASSSGTGNSPLHF. Based on the CDR3 plus reference TRBV5-1 and TRBJ1-6, the full variable domain is KAGVTQTPRYLIKTRGQQVTLSCSPISGHRSVSWYQQTPGQGLQFLFEYFSETQRNKGNFPGRFSGRQFSNSRSEMNVSTLELGDSALYLCASSSGTGNSPLHFGNGTRLTVT.

This sequence joins TRBV10-3 and TRBJ2-3, with D perhaps TRBD2 (5 bases). The CDR3 sequence is 13 residues long. CDR1 is ENHRY and CDR2 is SYGVKD in the germline V gene. Trimming stripped 6 bases from V and 6 bases from J, with 13 bases between. CDR3 DNA sequence: TGTGCCATCAGGGAGGTACTGTTGGATACGCAGTATTTT. The encoded protein is CAIREVLLDTQYF.

The V and J genes are TRBV7-8 and TRBJ2-1; D gene ambiguous. V lost 0 bases, J lost 9 bases, and 9 bases lay in between. The CDR3 extends over 13 amino acids. Germline V lookup: CDR1 SGHVS, CDR2 FQNEAQ. CDR3 DNA sequence: TGTGCCAGCAGCTTAGCCCAGAAACCTGAGCAGTTCTTC. Translated, it gives CASSLAQKPEQFF.

This chain links TRBV5-1 with TRBJ2-1; 9 bases are shared with TRBD2. Losses at the gene ends were 0 bases for V and 1 base for J; bases not matched to a gene: 8. This CDR3 has 18 amino acids. Germline V gene sequence: CDR1 SGHRS, CDR2 YFSETQ. CDR3 residues: CASSLVLAGRQSYNEQFF. The CDR3, as DNA: TGCGCCAGCAGCTTGGTACTAGCGGGCCGGCAGTCCTACAATGAGCAGTTCTTC.

CDR3 sequence reads: CASSPQGASGNYNEQFF. CDR3 DNA sequence: TGTGCCAGCAGCCCTCAAGGAGCTAGCGGGAACTACAATGAGCAGTTCTTC. This chain joins TRBV4-2 and TRBJ2-1; 9 bases line up with TRBD2. Trimming cost V 4 bases and J 3 bases; bases outside gene matches: 10. The V gene's germline CDR1 is LGHNA and CDR2 YNFKEQ. The CDR3 consists of 17 residues.

V gene TRBV4-2 combines with J gene TRBJ1-3, with D unresolved. Germline-derived CDR1 and CDR2 are LGHNA and YNFKEQ. The CDR3 runs 16 residues. Trimming removed 0 bases at V and 1 base at J, with 10 bases between. Here the CDR3 DNA reads TGTGCCAGCAGCCAAGATCTGGCGGGGTCTGGAAACACCATATATTTT. Amino acids: CASSQDLAGSGNTIYF.

This chain uses TRBV7-3 with TRBJ2-2; weak D call: TRBD2 (6 bases). The CDR3 covers 13 residues. The germline gives CDR1 SGHTA, CDR2 FQGTGA. V was clipped by 3 bases and J by 7 bases, with 9 bases between them. The CDR3 loop reads CASSFREYGELFF. CDR3 sequence (DNA): TGTGCCAGCAGCTTCCGGGAGTACGGGGAGCTGTTTTTT.

The J gene is TRBJ2-7, the V gene TRBV7-9; TRBD1 might be the D (5 bases). The CDR3 runs to 15 residues. Germline V gives CDR1 SEHNR, CDR2 FQNEAQ (reference sequence). Trimming cost V 7 bases and J 0 bases, with 16 bases left between them. CDR3 region: CASTPGRVSSYEQYF. DNA of the CDR3: TGTGCCAGCACCCCTGGCAGGGTAAGCTCCTACGAGCAGTACTTC.

The CDR3 DNA reads as TGCGCCAGCAGCGAAACCGGGACAGGGGTGAGCGAGCAGTACTTC. Translating gives CASSETGTGVSEQYF. The chain couples TRBV5-1 to TRBJ2-7; 10 nucleotides match TRBD1. The CDR3 is made up of 15 amino acids. With 4 bases clipped from V and 6 bases from J, the junction kept 10 bases outside the gene matches. CDR1 is SGHRS and CDR2 is YFSETQ in the germline V gene.

About this clone: Other DNA sequences of this sample code for an identical CDR3. The rearrangement uses TRBV18 and TRBJ2-5; D is possibly TRBD1 or TRBD2 (6 bases each). This CDR3 has 14 amino acids. V shed 3 bases and J shed 1 base, with 9 bases lying between them. The V gene's germline CDR1 is KGHSH and CDR2 LQKENI. CDR3 loop: CASSPGGGQETQYF. CDR3 nucleotide sequence: TGTGCCAGCTCACCGGGGGGCGGCCAAGAGACCCAGTACTTC.

The chain recombines TRBV27 with TRBJ2-5, with TRBD2 matching over 10 bases. CDR1 MNHEY and CDR2 SMNVEV come from the germline V gene (reference sequence). V lost 3 bases and J lost 5; bases outside the gene matches: 9. The CDR3 extends over 16 amino acids. CDR3 amino acids: CASSLGTSVLVETQYF. The CDR3 DNA reads TGTGCCAGCAGTTTGGGGACTAGCGTCCTGGTTGAGACCCAGTACTTC.

Notes on this clone: Additional DNA sequences in this sample encode the identical CDR3. The chain has TRBV5-6 and TRBJ2-7, with a tentative D call TRBD2 (7 bases). This CDR3 is 13 amino acids long. The germline V gene encodes CDR1 SGHDT and CDR2 YYEEEE. Deletions cut 4 bases from V and 3 bases from J, with 11 bases between. The CDR3 coding sequence is TGTGCCAGCAGCCTGAGGGGGGGCTACGAGCAGTACTTC. Translation gives CASSLRGGYEQYF.

This clone was seen a few times. The J gene is TRBJ2-3, the V gene TRBV4-1; perhaps TRBD1 as D (6 bases). Trimming removed 3 bases from V and 8 bases from J, with 15 bases in between. From germline, CDR1 is MGHRA and CDR2 YSYEKL. CDR3 length: 14 amino acids. The CDR3 here is CASSQTAGAGTQYF. The CDR3, as DNA: TGCGCCAGCAGCCAGACAGCAGGGGCGGGTACGCAGTATTTT.

J is TRBJ2-7 and V is TRBV7-7; 7 bases are a match to TRBD2. J was trimmed by 6 bases and V by 4 bases; bases with no gene match: 3. Germline CDR1 SSHAT, CDR2 FNYEAQ (reference sequence). The CDR3 is 12 residues long. Written as DNA, the CDR3 is TGTGCCAGCAGCTCGGGGGGAGGCGAGCAGTACTTC. Translating it yields CASSSGGGEQYF.